The 10 T cell receptor beta chains listed next were all sequenced from one sample in a study of cytomegalovirus exposure and HLA in healthy donors. PCR primers comprised 60 Vbeta and 13 Jbeta primers. Produced via immunoSEQ multiplex PCR; TCRdb's table is partial and in-frame only. The sample records about 130,000 clones, around 82% being singletons. What was sequenced was PBMCs. The receptors were sampled from a man in his fifties or sixties in good health and CMV-seronegative.

The rearrangement joins TRBV7-8 to TRBJ1-5; 7 bases map to TRBD1. The CDR3 has 15 amino acids. From germline, CDR1 is SGHVS and CDR2 FQNEAQ. Trimming at V came to 5 bases and at J to 2 bases, leaving 6 bases not matched to a gene. CDR3 coding DNA: TGTGCCAGCAGCGCCGACAGGGCCGGCAATCAGCCCCAGCATTTT. Translated: CASSADRAGNQPQHF.

The chain has TRBV11-3 and TRBJ2-1; D might be TRBD1 (7 bases). Trimming shortened V by 0 bases and J by 5 bases, and 23 bases separated the two germline ends. Germline CDR1 is SGHNT and CDR2 is YENEEA. The CDR3 is 19 amino acids. Written as DNA, the CDR3 is TGTGCCAGCAGCTTAGAGGGGCAGGGGGGTAGCTGGTCCAACAATGAGCAGTTCTTC. Its protein product is CASSLEGQGGSWSNNEQFF.

The chain combines TRBV30 with TRBJ1-6; 7 nucleotides align to TRBD1. Losses at the gene ends were 3 bases for V and 7 bases for J; bases not matched to a gene: 6. This CDR3 has 14 residues. CDR1 is GTSNPN, CDR2 SVGIG, per germline (reference sequence). CDR3 sequence (DNA): TGTGCCTGGAGCAAAGGGGGCCAAAATTCACCCCTCCACTTT. As protein: CAWSKGGQNSPLHF.

The rearrangement joins TRBV6-1 to TRBJ2-7; D not resolved. CDR1 is MNHNS, CDR2 SASEGT, per germline. The CDR3 covers 12 residues. Trimming took 3 bases from V and 2 from J, leaving 5 bases between them. The CDR3 here is CASSDRAYEQYF. DNA for the CDR3: TGTGCCAGCAGTGACCGGGCCTACGAGCAGTACTTC.

The chain joins TRBV10-3 to TRBJ2-7; 7 bases match TRBD1. This CDR3 has 13 amino acids. The V segment lost 10 bases and the J segment 2 bases; nucleotides outside the gene matches: 8. Germline CDR1 is ENHRY and CDR2 is SYGVKD. Written as DNA, the CDR3 is TGTGCCACCGGCCCAGGGGGAACCTACGAGCAGTACTTC. It is translated as CATGPGGTYEQYF.

This chain uses TRBV23-1 with TRBJ2-1; 7 bases match TRBD2. TRBV23-1 qualifies as an ORF whose function is uncertain. V shed 0 bases, J shed 8 bases, and the junction held 10 bases outside the gene matches. The CDR3 is made up of 16 amino acids. CDR3 sequence: CASSQSLQRDRDEQFF. CDR3 DNA: TGCGCCAGCAGTCAATCACTACAGCGGGATCGGGATGAGCAGTTCTTC.

CDR3 sequence reads: CASSLGLAGGPGETQYF. The DNA for the CDR3 is TGTGCCAGCAGCCTCGGACTAGCGGGAGGGCCCGGAGAGACCCAGTACTTC. This chain connects TRBV7-2 to TRBJ2-5; 15 bases line up with TRBD2. CDR3 length equals 17 residues. The V and J ends lost 5 bases and 4 bases, in that order; junction bases with no gene match: 8. In germline, CDR1 is SGHTA, CDR2 FQGNSA.

The chain carries TRBV9 and TRBJ2-2; TRBD2 agrees at 9 bases. The CDR3 consists of 16 residues. Germline V gene sequence: CDR1 SGDLS, CDR2 YYNGEE. The V and J ends lost 0 bases and 2 bases, in that order; junction bases with no gene match: 2. The CDR3 loop reads CASSVGTSDNTGELFF. The CDR3 coding sequence is TGTGCCAGCAGCGTAGGGACTAGCGACAACACCGGGGAGCTGTTTTTT. The whole variable domain, remainder taken from reference TRBV9 and TRBJ2-2, is DSGVTQTPKHLITATGQRVTLRCSPRSGDLSVYWYQQSLDQGLQFLIQYYNGEERAKGNILERFSAQQFPDLHSELNLSSLELGDSALYFCASSVGTSDNTGELFFGEGSRLTVL.

The J gene is TRBJ2-5, the V gene TRBV11-2; TRBD2 matches 7 bases. V lost 8 bases and J lost 0; bases outside the gene matches: 6. CDR3 size: 14 residues. CDR1 and CDR2 (germline): SGHAT, FQNNGV. Here the CDR3 reads CASGALADQETQYF. Written as DNA, the CDR3 is TGTGCCAGCGGGGCGCTAGCGGACCAAGAGACCCAGTACTTC.

The chain uses TRBV5-4 and TRBJ1-3; weak D call: TRBD1 (5 bases). CDR3 length: 16 residues. Germline assignment: CDR1 SGHNT and CDR2 YYREEE (reference sequence). The V gene lost 3 bases and the J gene lost 2 bases, with 15 bases spanning the gap. The CDR3 sequence: CASSYDAGRPGNTIYF. CDR3 DNA: TGTGCCAGCAGCTACGACGCGGGACGGCCTGGAAACACCATATATTTT.